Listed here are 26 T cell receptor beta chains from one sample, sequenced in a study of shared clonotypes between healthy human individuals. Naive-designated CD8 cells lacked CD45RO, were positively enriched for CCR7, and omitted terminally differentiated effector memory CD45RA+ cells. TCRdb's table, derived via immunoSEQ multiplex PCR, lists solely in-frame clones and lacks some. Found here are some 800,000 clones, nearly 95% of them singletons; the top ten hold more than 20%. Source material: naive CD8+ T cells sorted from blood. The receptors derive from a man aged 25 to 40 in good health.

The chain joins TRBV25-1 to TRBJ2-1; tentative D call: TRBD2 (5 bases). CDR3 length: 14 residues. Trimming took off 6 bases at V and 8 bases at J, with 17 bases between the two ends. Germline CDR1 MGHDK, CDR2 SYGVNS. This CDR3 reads CASRNGSWGDEQFF. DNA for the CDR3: TGTGCCAGCAGGAACGGGTCATGGGGAGATGAGCAGTTCTTC.

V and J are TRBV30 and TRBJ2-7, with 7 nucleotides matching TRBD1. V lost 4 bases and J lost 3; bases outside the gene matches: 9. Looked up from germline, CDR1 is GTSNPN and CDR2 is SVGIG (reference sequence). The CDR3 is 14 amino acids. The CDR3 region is CAWNLGTAHYEQYF. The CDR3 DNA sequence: TGTGCCTGGAACCTCGGGACAGCCCACTACGAGCAGTACTTC.

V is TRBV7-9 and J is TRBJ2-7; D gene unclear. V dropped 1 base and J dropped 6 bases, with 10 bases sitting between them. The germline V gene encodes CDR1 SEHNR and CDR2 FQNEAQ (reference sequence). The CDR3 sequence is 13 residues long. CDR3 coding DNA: TGTGCCAGCAGCTTAGATATCACCTCCGAGCAGTACTTC. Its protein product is CASSLDITSEQYF.

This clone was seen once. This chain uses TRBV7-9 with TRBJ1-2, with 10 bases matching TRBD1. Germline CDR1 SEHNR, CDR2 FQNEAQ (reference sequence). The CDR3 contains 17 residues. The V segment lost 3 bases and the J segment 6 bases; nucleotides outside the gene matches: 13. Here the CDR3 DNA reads TGTGCCAGCAGCTTCCCTGCCGCCGGACAGGGGGAAGATGGCTACACCTTC. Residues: CASSFPAAGQGEDGYTF.

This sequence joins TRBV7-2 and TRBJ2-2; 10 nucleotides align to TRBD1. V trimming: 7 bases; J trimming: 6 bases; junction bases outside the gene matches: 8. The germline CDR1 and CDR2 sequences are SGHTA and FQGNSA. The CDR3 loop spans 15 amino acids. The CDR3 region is CASIPTGGSAGELFF. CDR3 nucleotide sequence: TGTGCCAGCATACCGACAGGGGGCTCAGCCGGGGAGCTGTTTTTT.

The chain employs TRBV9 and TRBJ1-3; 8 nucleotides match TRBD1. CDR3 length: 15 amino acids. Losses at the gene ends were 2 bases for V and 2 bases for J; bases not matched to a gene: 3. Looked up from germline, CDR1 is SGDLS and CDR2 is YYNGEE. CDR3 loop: CASSVNRGAGNTIYF. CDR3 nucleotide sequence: TGTGCCAGCAGCGTGAACAGGGGGGCTGGAAACACCATATATTTT. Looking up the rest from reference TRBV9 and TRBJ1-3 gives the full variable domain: DSGVTQTPKHLITATGQRVTLRCSPRSGDLSVYWYQQSLDQGLQFLIQYYNGEERAKGNILERFSAQQFPDLHSELNLSSLELGDSALYFCASSVNRGAGNTIYFGEGSWLTVV.

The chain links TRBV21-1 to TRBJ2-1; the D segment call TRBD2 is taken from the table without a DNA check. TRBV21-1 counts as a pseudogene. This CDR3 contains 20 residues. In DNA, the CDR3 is TGTGCCAGCAGCAAAGTGCCGGCTAGCGGGAGGTCAGAAGTTTACAATGAGCAGTTCTTC. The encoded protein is CASSKVPASGRSEVYNEQFF.

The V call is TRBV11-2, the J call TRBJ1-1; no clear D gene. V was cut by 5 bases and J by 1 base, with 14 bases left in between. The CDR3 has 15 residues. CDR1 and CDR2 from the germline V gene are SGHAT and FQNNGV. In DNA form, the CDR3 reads TGTGCCAGCAGCGTAACGGGAGCAAAGAACACTGAAGCTTTCTTT. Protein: CASSVTGAKNTEAFF. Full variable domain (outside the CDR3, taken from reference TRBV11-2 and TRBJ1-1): EAGVAQSPRYKIIEKRQSVAFWCNPISGHATLYWYQQILGQGPKLLIQFQNNGVVDDSQLPKDRFSAERLKGVDSTLKIQPAKLEDSAVYLCASSVTGAKNTEAFFGQGTRLTVV.

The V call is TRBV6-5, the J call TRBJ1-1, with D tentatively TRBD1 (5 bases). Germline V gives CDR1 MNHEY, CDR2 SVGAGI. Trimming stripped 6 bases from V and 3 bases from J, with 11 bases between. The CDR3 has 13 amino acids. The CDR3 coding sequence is TGTGCCAGCAGCACAGGATCGTACACTGAAGCTTTCTTT. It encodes CASSTGSYTEAFF.

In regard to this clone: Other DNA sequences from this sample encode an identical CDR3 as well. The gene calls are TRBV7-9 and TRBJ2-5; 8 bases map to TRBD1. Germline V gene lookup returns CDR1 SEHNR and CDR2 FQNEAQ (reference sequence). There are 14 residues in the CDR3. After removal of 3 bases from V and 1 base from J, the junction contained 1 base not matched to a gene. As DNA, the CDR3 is TGTGCCAGCAGCTTTACAGGGGGCCAAGAGACCCAGTACTTC. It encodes CASSFTGGQETQYF.

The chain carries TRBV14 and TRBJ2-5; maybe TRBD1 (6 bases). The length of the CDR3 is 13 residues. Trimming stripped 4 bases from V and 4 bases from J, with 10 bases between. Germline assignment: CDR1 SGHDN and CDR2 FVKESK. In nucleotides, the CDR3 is TGTGCCAGCAGCCTCAGGGGTGGAGAGACCCAGTACTTC. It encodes CASSLRGGETQYF.

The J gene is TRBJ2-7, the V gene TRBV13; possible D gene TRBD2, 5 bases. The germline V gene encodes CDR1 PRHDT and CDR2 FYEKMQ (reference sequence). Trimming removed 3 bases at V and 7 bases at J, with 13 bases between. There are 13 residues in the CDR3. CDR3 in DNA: TGTGCCAGCAGCTTCCGGGCCAGCGGTGAGCAGTACTTC. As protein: CASSFRASGEQYF.

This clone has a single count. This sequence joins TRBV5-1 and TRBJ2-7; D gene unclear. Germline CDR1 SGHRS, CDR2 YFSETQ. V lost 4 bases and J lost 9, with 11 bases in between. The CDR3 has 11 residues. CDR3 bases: TGCGCCAGCAGCCAGTCCGGGTGGCAGTACTTC. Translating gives CASSQSGWQYF. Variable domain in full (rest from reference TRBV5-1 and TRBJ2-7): KAGVTQTPRYLIKTRGQQVTLSCSPISGHRSVSWYQQTPGQGLQFLFEYFSETQRNKGNFPGRFSGRQFSNSRSEMNVSTLELGDSALYLCASSQSGWQYFGPGTRLTVT.

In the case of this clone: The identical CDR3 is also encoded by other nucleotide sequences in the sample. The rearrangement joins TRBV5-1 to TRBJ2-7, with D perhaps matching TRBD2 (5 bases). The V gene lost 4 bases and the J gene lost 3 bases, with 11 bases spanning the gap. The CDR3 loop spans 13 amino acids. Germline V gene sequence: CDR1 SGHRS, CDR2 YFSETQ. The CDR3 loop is CASSLTSGYEQYF. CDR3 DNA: TGCGCCAGCAGCCTGACCAGCGGCTACGAGCAGTACTTC.

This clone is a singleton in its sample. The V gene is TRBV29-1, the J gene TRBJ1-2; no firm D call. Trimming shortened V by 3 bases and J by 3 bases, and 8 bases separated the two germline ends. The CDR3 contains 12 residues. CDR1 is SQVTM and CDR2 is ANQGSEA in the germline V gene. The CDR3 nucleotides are TGCAGCGTTGATGTGATCGACTATGGCTACACCTTC. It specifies CSVDVIDYGYTF.

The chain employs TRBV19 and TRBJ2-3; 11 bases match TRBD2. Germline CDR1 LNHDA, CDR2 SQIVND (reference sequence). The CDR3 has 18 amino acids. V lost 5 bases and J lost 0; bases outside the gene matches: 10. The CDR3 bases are TGTGCCAGTAGTCCCGTTCTTTGGACTAGCGGGAGCACAGATACGCAGTATTTT. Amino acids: CASSPVLWTSGSTDTQYF.

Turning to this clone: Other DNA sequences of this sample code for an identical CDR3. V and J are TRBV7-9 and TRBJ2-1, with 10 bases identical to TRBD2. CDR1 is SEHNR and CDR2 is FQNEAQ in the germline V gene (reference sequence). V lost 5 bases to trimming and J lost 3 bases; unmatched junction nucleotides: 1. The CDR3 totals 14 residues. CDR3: CASSRTSGYNEQFF. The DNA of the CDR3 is TGTGCCAGCAGCCGGACTAGCGGCTACAATGAGCAGTTCTTC.

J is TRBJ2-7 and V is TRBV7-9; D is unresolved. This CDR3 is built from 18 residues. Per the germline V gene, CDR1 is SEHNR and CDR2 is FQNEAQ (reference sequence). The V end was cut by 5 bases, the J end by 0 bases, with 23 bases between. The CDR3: CASSPQDEESLLSYEQYF. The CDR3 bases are TGTGCCAGCAGCCCCCAAGATGAGGAGTCGCTTCTCTCCTACGAGCAGTACTTC.

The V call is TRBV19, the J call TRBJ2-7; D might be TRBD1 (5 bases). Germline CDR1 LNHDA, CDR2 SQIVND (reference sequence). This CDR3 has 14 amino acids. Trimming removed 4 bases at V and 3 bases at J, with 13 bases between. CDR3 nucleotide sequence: TGTGCCAGTAGTACCGACCTGGGGCTCTACGAGCAGTACTTC. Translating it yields CASSTDLGLYEQYF.

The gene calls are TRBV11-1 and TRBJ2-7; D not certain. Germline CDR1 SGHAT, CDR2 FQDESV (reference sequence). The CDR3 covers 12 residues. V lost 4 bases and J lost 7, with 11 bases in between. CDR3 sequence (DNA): TGTGCCAGCAGCTCCCCGATGGGAGAGCAGTACTTC. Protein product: CASSSPMGEQYF. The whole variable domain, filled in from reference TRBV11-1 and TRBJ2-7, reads EAEVAQSPRYKITEKSQAVAFWCDPISGHATLYWYRQILGQGPELLVQFQDESVVDDSQLPKDRFSAERLKGVDSTLKIQPAELGDSAMYLCASSSPMGEQYFGPGTRLTVT.

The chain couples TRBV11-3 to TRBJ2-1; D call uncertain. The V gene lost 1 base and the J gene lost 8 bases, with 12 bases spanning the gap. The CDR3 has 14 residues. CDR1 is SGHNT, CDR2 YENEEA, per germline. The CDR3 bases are TGTGCCAGCAGCTTAGCGCCACATGAGGATGAGCAGTTCTTC. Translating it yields CASSLAPHEDEQFF.

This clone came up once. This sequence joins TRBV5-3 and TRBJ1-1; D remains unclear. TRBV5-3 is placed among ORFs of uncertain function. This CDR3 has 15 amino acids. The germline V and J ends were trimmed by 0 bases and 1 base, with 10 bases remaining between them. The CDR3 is CARSLEGAQNTEAFF. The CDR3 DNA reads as TGTGCCAGAAGCTTGGAGGGAGCCCAGAACACTGAAGCTTTCTTT.

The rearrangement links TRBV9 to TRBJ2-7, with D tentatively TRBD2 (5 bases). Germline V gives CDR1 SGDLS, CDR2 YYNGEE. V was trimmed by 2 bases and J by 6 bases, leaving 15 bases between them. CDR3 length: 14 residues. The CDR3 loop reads CASSVGGSKGEQYF. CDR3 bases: TGTGCCAGCAGCGTCGGAGGCTCCAAGGGCGAGCAGTACTTC.

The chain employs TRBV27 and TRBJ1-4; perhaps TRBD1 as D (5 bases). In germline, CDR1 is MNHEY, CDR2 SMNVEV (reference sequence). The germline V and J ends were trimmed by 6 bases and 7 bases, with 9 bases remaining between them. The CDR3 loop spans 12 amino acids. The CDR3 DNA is TGTGCCAGCAGGTCGGGGGGTGAAAAACTGTTTTTT. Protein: CASRSGGEKLFF.

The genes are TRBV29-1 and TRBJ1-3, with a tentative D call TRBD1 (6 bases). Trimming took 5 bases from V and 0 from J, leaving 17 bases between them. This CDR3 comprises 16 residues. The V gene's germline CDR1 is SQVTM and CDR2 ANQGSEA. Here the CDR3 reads CSVLGADGNSGNTIYF. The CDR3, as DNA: TGCAGCGTTCTGGGGGCGGATGGGAACTCTGGAAACACCATATATTTT.

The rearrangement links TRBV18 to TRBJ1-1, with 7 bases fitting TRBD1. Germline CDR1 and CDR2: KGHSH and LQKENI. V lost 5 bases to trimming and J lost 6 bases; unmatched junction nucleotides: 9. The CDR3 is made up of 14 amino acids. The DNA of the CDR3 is TGTGCCAGCTCAACTTACCGGGACAGCCCTGAAGCTTTCTTT. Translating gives CASSTYRDSPEAFF.